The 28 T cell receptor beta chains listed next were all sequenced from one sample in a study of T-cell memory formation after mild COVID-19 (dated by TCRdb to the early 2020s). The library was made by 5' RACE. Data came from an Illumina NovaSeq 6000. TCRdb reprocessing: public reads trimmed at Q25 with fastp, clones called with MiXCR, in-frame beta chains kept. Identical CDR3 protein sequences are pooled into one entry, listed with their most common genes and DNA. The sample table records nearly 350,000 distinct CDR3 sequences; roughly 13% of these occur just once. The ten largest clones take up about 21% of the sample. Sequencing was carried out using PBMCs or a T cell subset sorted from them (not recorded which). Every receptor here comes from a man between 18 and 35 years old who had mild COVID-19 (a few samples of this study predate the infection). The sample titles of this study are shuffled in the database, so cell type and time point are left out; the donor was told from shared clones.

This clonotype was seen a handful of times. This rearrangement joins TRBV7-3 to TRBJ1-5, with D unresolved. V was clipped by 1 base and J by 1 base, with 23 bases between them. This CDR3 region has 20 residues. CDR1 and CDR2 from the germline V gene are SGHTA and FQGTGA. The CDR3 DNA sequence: TGTGCCAGCAGCTTAAATTACTCGCCGTCGGGATTTAAGAGCAATCAGCCCCAGCATTTT. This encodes CASSLNYSPSGFKSNQPQHF.

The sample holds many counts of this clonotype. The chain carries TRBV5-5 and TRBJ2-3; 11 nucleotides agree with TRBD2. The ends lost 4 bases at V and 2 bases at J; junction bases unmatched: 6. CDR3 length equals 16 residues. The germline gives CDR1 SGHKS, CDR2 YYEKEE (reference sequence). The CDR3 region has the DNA TGTGCCAGCAGCCCCCGACTAGCGGGGTTCACAGATACGCAGTATTTT. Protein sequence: CASSPRLAGFTDTQYF.

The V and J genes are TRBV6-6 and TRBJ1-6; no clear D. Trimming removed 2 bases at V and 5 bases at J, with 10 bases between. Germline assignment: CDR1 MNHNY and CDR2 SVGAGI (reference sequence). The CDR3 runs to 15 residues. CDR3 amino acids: CASSYLRVDNSPLHF. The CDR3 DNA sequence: TGTGCCAGCAGTTACCTCAGAGTCGATAATTCACCCCTCCACTTT.

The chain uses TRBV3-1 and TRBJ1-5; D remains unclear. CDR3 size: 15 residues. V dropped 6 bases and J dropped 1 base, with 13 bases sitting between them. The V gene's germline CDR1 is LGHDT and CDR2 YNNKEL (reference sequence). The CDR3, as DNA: TGTGCCAGCAGTTCGGGTCACCTGAGCAATCAGCCCCAGCATTTT. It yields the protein CASSSGHLSNQPQHF.

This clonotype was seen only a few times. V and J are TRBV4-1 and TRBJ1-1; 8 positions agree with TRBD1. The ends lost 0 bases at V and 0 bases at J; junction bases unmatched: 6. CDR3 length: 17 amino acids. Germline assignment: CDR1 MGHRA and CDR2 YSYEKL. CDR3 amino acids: CASSQDRRQGMNTEAFF. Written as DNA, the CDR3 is TGCGCCAGCAGCCAAGATCGGAGACAGGGGATGAACACTGAAGCTTTCTTT.

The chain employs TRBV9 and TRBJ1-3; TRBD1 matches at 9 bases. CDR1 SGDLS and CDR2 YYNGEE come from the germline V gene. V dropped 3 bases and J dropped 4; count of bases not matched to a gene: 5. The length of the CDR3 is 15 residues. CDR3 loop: CASSAVQGAGNTIYF. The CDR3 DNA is TGTGCCAGCAGCGCGGTACAGGGGGCGGGAAACACCATATATTTT.

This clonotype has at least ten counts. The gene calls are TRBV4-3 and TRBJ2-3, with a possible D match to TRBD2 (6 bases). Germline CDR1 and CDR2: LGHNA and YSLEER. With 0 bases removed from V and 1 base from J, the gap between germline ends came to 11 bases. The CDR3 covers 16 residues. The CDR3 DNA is TGCGCCAGCAGCCAAGAGGGGACGGGGGGCACAGATACGCAGTATTTT. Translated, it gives CASSQEGTGGTDTQYF.

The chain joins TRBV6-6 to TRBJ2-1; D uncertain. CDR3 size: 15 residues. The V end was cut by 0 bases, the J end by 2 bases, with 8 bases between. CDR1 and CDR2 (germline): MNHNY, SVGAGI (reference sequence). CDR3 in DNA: TGTGCCAGCAGTTACTCGGCCATCCCCTACAATGAGCAGTTCTTC. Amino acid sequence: CASSYSAIPYNEQFF.

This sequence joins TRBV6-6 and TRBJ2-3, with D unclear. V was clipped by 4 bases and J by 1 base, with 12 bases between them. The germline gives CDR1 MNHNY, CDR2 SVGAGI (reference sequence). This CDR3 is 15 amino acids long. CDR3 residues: CASSWKEGGTDTQYF. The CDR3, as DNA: TGTGCCAGCAGTTGGAAGGAAGGCGGCACAGATACGCAGTATTTT.

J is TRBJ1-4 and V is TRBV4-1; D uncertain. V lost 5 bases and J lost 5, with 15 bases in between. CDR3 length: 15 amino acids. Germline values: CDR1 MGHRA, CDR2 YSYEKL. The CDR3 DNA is TGCGCCAGCAGCTACGATGAGAACCCAAATGAAAAACTGTTTTTT. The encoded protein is CASSYDENPNEKLFF.

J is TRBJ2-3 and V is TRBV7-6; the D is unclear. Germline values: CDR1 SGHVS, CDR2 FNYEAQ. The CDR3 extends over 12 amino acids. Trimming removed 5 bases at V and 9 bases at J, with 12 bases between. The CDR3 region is CASSPSRLTQYF. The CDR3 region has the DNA TGTGCCAGCAGCCCCAGCCGTCTCACGCAGTATTTT.

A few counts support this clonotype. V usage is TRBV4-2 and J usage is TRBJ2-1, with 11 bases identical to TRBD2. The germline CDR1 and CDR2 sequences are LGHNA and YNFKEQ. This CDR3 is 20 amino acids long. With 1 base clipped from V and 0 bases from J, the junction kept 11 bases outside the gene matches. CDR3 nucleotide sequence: TGTGCCAGCAGCCAAGCGGTCGCTAGCGGGGGGCTCAGCTCCTACAATGAGCAGTTCTTC. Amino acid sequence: CASSQAVASGGLSSYNEQFF.

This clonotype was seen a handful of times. The DNA for the CDR3 is TGTGCCATCAGTCCCCTAGCGGGGGGTAAGAACACCGGGGAGCTGTTTTTT. The encoded protein is CAISPLAGGKNTGELFF. This rearrangement joins TRBV10-3 to TRBJ2-2; 11 nucleotides align to TRBD2. Germline loops: CDR1 ENHRY, CDR2 SYGVKD. The CDR3 consists of 17 residues. V gave up 5 bases and J gave up 1 base; unmatched junction bases: 6.

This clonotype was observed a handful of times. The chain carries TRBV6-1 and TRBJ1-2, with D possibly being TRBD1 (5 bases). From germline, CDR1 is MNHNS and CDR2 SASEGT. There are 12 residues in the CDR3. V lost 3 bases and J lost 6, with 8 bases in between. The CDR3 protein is CASSDQGDGYTF. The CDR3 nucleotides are TGTGCCAGCAGTGACCAGGGTGATGGCTACACCTTC.

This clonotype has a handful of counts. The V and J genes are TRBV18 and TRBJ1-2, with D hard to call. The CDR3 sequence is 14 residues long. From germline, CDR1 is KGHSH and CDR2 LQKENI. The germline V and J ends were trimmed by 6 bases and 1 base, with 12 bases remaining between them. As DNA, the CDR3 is TGTGCCAGCTCGCAAGAGGTTTTTAACTATGGCTACACCTTC. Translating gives CASSQEVFNYGYTF.

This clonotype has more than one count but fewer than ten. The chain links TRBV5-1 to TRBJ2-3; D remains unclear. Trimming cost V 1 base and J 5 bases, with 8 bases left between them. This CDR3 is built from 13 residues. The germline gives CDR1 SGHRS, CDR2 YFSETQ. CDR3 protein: CASSLPSRDTQYF. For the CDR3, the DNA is TGCGCCAGCAGCTTGCCCAGTCGAGATACGCAGTATTTT.

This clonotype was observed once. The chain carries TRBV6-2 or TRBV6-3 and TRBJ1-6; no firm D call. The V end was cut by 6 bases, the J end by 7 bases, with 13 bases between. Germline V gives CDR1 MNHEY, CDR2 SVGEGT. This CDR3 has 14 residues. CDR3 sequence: CASSPNTRNSPLHF. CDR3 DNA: TGTGCCAGCAGCCCCAACACAAGGAATTCACCCCTCCACTTT.

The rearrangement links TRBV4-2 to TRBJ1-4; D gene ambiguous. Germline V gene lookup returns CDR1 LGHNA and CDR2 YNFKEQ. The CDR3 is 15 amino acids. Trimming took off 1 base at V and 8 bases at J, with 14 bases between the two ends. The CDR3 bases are TGTGCCAGCAGCCAAGTTTGGGAGAGTTCCGAAAAACTGTTTTTT. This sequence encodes CASSQVWESSEKLFF.

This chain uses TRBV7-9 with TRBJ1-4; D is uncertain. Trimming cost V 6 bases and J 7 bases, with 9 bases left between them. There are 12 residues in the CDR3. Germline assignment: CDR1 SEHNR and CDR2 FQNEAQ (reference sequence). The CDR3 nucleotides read TGTGCCAGCAGTTCTGCGGTTGAAAAACTGTTTTTT. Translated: CASSSAVEKLFF.

CDR3 region: CSARSGGYGYTF. In DNA, the CDR3 is TGCAGTGCACGAAGTGGCGGCTATGGCTACACCTTC. The chain employs TRBV20-1 and TRBJ1-2; unclear D gene. Germline V lookup: CDR1 DFQATT, CDR2 SNEGSKA (reference sequence). V was pared by 6 bases and J by 4 bases, with 12 bases between. This CDR3 spans 12 amino acids.

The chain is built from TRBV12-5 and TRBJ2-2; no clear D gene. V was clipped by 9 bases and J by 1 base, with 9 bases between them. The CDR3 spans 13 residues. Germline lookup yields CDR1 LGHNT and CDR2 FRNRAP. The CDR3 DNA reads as TGTGCTAGCGAGAGACAGAACACCGGGGAGCTGTTTTTT. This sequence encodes CASERQNTGELFF.

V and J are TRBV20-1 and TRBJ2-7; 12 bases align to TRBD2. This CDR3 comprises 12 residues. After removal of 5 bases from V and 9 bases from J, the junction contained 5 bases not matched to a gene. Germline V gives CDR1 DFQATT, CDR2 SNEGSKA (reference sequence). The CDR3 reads CSAPTSGGLQYV. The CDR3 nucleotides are TGCAGTGCTCCGACTAGCGGGGGCTTGCAGTACGTC.

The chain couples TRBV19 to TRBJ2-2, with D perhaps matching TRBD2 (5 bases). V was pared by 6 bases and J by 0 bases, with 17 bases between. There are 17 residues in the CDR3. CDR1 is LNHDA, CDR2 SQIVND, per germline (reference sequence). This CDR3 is CASRDPTGKTNTGELFF. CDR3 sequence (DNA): TGTGCCAGTAGAGACCCGACGGGAAAAACGAACACCGGGGAGCTGTTTTTT.

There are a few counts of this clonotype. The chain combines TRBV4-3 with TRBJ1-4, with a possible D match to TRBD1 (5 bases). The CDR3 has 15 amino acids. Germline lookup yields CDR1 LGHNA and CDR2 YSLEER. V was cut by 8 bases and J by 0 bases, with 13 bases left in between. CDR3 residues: CASRPGFATNEKLFF. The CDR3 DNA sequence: TGCGCCAGCCGCCCAGGGTTTGCAACTAATGAAAAACTGTTTTTT.

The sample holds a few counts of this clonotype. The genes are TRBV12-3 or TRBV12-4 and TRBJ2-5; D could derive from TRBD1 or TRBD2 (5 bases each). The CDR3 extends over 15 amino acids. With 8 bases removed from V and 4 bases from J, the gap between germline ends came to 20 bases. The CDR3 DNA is TGTGCCAGCGGGGGAACATCCACGGAGCGAGAGACCCAGTACTTC. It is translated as CASGGTSTERETQYF.

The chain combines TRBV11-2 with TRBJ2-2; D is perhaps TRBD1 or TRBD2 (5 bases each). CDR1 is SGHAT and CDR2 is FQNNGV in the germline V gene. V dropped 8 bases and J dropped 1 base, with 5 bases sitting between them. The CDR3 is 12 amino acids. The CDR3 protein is CASGGNTGELFF. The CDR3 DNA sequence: TGTGCCAGCGGGGGGAACACCGGGGAGCTGTTTTTT.

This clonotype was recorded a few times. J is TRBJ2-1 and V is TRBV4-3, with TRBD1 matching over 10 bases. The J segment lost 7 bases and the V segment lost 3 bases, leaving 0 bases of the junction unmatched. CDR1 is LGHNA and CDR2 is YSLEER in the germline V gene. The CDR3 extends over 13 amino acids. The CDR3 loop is CASSQGQGNEQFF. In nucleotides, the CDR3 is TGCGCCAGCAGCCAGGGACAGGGGAATGAGCAGTTCTTC.

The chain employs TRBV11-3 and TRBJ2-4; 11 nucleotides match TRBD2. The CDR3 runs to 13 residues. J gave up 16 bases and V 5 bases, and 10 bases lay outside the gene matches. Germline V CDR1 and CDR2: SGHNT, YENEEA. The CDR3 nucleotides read TGTGCCAGCAGCGGGCCGCTAGCGGGGGGCATATACTTC. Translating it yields CASSGPLAGGIYF.